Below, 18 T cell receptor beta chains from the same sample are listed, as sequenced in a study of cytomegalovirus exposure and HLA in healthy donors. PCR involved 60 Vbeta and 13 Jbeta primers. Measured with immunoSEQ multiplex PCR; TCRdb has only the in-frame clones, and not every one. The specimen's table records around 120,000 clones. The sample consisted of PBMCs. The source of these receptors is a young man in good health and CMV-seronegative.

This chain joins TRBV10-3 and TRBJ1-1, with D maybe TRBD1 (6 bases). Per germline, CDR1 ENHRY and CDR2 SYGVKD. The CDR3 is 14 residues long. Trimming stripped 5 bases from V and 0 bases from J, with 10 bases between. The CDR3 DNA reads TGTGCCATCAGTAGGGGGGGCATGAACACTGAAGCTTTCTTT. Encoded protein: CAISRGGMNTEAFF.

In nucleotides, the CDR3 is TGTGCCAGCAGCTTAATGCAAGCGAACACTGAAGCTTTCTTT. This encodes CASSLMQANTEAFF. V is TRBV7-2 and J is TRBJ1-1; D gene ambiguous. Trimming stripped 2 bases from V and 1 base from J, with 8 bases between. The CDR3 is 14 residues long. The germline gives CDR1 SGHTA, CDR2 FQGNSA.

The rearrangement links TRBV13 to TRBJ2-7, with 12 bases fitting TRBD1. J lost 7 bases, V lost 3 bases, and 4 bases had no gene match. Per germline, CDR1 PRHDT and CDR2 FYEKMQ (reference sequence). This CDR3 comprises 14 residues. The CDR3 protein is CASSFGTGGSEQYF. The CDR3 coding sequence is TGTGCCAGCAGCTTCGGGACAGGGGGCAGTGAGCAGTACTTC.

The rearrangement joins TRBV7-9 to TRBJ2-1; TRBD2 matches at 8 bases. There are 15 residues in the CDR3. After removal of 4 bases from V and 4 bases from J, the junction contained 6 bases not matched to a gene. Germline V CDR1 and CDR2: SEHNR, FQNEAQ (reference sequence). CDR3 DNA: TGTGCCAGCAGCTCGACTAGCGTCCAGTACAATGAGCAGTTCTTC. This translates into CASSSTSVQYNEQFF.

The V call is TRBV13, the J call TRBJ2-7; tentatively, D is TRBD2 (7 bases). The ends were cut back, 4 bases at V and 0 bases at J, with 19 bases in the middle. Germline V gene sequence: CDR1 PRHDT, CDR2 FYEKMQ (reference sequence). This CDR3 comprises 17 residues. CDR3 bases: TGTGCCAGCAGCTATACGATTGCGGGGGCCCACTCCTACGAGCAGTACTTC. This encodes CASSYTIAGAHSYEQYF.

As DNA, the CDR3 is TGTGCCATCAGTCATCGGGAGAACACTGAAGCTTTCTTT. Translated: CAISHRENTEAFF. The chain is built from TRBV10-3 and TRBJ1-1; no reliable D call. V was shortened by 5 bases and J by 1 base, with 8 bases between the two germline ends. This CDR3 spans 13 amino acids. CDR1 and CDR2 (germline): ENHRY, SYGVKD.

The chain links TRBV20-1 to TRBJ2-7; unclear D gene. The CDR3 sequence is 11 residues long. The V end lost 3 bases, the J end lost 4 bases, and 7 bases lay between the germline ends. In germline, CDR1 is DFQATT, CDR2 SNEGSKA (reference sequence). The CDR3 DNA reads TGCAGTGCTAGCAGTGATTACGAGCAGTACTTC. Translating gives CSASSDYEQYF.

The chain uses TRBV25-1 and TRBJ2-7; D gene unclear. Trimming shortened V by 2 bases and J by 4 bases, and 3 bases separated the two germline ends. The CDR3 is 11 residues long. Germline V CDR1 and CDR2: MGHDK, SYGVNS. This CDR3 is CASSEHYEQYF. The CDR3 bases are TGTGCCAGCAGTGAACATTACGAGCAGTACTTC.

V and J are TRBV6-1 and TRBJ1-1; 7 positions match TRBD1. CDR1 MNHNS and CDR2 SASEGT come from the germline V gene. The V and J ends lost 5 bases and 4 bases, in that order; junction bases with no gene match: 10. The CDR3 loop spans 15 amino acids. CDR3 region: CASSPLTGYSTEAFF. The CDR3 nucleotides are TGTGCCAGCAGTCCATTGACAGGGTACAGCACTGAAGCTTTCTTT.

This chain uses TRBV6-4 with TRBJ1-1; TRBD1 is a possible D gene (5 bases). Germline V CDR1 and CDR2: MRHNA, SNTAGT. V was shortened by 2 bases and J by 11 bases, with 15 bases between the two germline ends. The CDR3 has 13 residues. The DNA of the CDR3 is TGTGCCAGCAGTGACAATGGGGCAGGGAAGGCTTTCTTT. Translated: CASSDNGAGKAFF.

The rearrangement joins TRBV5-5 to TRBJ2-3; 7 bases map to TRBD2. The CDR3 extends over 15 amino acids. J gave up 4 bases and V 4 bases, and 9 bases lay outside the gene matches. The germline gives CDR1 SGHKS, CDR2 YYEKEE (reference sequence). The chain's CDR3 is CASSPGGRAPDTQYF. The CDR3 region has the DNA TGTGCCAGCAGCCCCGGGGGGAGGGCGCCAGATACGCAGTATTTT. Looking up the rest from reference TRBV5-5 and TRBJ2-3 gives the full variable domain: DAGVTQSPTHLIKTRGQQVTLRCSPISGHKSVSWYQQVLGQGPQFIFQYYEKEERGRGNFPDRFSARQFPNYSSELNVNALLLGDSALYLCASSPGGRAPDTQYFGPGTRLTVL.

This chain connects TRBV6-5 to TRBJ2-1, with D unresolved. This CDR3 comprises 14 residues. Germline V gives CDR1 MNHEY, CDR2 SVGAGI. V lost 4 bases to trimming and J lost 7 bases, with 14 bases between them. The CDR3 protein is CASSFSRVKNEQFF. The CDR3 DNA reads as TGTGCCAGCAGTTTTTCCCGGGTAAAGAATGAGCAGTTCTTC.

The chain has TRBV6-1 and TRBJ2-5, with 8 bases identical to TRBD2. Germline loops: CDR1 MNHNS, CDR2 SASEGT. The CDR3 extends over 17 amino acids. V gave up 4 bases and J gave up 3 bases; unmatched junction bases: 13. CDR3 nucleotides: TGTGCCAGCAGTGGAACCGGGACTAGGACGCCTAAAGAGACCCAGTACTTC. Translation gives CASSGTGTRTPKETQYF.

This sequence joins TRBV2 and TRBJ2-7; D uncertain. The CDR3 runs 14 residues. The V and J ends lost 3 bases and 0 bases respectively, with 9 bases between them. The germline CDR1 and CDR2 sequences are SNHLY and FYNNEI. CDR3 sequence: CASSDRLYSYEQYF. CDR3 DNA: TGTGCCAGCAGTGACAGGCTTTACTCCTACGAGCAGTACTTC.

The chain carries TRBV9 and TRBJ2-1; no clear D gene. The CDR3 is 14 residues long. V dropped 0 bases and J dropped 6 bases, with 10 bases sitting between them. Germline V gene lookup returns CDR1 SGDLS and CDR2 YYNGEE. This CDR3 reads CASSVEDRSNEQFF. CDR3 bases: TGTGCCAGCAGCGTAGAAGATCGTAGCAATGAGCAGTTCTTC.

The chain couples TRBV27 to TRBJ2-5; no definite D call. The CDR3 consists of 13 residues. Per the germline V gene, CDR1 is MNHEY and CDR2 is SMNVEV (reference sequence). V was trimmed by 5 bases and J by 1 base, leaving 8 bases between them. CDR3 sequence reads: CASSPVIQETQYF. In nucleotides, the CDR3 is TGTGCCAGCAGTCCGGTGATCCAAGAGACCCAGTACTTC.

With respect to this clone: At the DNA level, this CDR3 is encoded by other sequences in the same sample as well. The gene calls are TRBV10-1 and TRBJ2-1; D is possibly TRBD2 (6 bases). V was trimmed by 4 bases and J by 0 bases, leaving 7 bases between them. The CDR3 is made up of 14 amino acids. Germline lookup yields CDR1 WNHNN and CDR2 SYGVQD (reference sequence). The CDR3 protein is CASSAGGSYNEQFF. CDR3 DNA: TGCGCCAGCAGTGCCGGGGGCTCCTACAATGAGCAGTTCTTC.

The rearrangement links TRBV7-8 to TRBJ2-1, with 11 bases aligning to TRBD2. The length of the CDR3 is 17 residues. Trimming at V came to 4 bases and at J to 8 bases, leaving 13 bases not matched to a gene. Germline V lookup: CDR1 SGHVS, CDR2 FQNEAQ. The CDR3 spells CASSSAPGLAVQDEQFF. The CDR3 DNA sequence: TGTGCCAGCAGCTCTGCCCCGGGACTAGCGGTGCAGGATGAGCAGTTCTTC. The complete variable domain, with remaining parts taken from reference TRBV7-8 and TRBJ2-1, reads GAGVSQSPRYKVAKRGQDVALRCDPISGHVSLFWYQQALGQGPEFLTYFQNEAQLDKSGLPSDRFFAERPEGSVSTLKIQRTQQEDSAVYLCASSSAPGLAVQDEQFFGPGTRLTVL.